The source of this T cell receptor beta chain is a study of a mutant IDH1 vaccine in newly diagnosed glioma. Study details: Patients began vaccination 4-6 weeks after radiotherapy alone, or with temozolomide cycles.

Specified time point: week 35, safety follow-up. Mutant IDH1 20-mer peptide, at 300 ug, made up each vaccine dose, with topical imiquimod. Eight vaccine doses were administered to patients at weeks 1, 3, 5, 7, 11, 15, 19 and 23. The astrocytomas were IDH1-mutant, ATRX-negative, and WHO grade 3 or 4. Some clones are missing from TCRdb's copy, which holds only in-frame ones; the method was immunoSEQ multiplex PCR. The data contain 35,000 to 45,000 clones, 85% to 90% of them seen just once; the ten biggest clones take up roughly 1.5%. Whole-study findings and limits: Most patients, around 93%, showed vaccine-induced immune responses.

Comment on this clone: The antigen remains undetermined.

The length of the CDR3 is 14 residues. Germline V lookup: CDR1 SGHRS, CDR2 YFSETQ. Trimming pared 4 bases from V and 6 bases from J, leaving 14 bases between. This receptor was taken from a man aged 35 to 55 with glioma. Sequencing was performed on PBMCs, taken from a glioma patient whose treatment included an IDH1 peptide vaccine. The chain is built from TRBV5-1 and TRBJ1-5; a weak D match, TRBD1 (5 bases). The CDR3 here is CASSPSQGSQPQHF. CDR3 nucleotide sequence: TGCGCCAGCAGCCCCAGCCAGGGCAGTCAGCCCCAGCATTTT.